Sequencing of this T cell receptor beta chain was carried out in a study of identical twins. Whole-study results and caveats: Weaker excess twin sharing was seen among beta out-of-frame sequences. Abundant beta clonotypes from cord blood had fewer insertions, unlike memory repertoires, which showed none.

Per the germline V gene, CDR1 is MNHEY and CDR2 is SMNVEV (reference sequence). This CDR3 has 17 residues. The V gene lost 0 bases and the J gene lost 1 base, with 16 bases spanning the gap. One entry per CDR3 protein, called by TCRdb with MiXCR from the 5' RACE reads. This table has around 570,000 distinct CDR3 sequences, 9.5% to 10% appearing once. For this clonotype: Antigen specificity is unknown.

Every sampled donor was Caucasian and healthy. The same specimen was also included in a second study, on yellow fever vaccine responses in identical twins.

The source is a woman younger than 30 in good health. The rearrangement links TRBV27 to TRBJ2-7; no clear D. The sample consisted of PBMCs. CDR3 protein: CASSLSPVLVDSYEQYF. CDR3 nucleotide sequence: TGTGCCAGCAGTTTATCGCCGGTGCTGGTTGATTCCTACGAGCAGTACTTC.